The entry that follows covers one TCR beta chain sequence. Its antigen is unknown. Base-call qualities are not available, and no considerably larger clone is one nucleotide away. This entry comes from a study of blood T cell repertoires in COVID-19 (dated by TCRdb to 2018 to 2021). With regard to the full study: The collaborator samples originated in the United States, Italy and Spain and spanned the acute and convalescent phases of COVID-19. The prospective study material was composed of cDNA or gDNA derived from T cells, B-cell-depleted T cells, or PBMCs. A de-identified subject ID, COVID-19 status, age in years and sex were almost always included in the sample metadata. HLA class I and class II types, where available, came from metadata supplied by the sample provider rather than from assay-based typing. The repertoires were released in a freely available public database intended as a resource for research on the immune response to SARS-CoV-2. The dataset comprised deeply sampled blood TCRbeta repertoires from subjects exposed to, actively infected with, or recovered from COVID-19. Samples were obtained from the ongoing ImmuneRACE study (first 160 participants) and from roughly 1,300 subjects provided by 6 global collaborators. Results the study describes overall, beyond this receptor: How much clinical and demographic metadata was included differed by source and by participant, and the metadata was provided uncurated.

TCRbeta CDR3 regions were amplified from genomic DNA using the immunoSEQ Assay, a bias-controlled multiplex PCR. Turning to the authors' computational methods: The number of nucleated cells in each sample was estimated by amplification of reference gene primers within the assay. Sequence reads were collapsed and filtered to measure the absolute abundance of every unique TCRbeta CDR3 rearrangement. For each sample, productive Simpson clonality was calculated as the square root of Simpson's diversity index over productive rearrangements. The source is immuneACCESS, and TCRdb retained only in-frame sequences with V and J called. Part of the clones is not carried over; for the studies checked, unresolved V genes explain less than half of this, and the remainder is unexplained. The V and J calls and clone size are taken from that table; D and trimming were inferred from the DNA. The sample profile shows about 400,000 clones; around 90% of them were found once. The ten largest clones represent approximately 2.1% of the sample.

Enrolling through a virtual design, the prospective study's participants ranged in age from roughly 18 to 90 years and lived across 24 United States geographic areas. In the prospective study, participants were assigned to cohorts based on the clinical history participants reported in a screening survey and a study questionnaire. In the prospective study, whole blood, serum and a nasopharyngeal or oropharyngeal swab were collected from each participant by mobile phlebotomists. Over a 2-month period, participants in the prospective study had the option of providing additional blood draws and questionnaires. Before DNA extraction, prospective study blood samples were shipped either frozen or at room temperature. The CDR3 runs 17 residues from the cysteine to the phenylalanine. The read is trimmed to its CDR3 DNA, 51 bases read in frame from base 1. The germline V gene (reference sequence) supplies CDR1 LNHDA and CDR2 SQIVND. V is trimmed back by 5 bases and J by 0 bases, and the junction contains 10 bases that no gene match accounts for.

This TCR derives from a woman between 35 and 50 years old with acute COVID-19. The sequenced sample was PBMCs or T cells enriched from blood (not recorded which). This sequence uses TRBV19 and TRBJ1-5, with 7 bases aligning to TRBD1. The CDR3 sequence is CASSSRGDSYSNQPQHF. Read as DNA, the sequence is TGTGCCAGTAGTTCCCGAGGGGACAGTTATAGCAATCAGCCCCAGCATTTT.